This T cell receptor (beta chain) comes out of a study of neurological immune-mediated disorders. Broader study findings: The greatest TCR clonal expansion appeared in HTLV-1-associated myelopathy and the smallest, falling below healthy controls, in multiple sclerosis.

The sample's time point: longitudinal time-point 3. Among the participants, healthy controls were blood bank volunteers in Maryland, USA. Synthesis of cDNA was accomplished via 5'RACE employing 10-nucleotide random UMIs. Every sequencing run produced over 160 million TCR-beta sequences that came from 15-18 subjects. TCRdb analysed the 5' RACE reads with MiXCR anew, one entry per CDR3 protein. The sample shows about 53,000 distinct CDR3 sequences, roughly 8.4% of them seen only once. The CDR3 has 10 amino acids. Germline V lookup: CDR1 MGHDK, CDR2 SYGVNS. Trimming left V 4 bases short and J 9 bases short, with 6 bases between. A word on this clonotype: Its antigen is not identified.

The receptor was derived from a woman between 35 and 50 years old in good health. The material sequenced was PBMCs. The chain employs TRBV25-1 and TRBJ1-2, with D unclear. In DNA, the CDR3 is TGTGCCAGCAGTGGGCGATGCTACACCTTC. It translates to CASSGRCYTF.